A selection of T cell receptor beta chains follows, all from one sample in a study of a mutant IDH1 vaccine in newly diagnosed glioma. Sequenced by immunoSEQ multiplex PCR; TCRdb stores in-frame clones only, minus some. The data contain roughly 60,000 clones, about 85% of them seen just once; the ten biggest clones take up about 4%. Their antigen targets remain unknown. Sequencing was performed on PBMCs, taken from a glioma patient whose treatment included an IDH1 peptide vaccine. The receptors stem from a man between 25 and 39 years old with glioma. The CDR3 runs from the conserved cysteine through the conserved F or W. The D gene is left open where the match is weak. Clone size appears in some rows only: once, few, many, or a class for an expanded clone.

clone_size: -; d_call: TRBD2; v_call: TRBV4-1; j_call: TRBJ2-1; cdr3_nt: TGCGCCAGCAGTCGTGGACTAGCGGGGGGTCTTTCCTCCTACAATGAGCAGTTCTTC; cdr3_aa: CASSRGLAGGLSSYNEQFF
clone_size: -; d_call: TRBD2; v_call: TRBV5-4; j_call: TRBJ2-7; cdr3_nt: TGTGCCAGCAGCTGGGCGACTAGCGGGGGGTCAACCTACGAGCAGTACTTC; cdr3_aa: CASSWATSGGSTYEQYF
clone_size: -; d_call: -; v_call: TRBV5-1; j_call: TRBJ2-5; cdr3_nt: TGCGCCAGCAGCTTGGCCACAACAGGGATTCAAGAGACCCAGTACTTC; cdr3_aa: CASSLATTGIQETQYF
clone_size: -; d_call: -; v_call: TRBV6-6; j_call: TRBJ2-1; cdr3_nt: TGTGCCAGCACGGGGATATCCTACAATGAGCAGTTCTTC; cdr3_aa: CASTGISYNEQFF
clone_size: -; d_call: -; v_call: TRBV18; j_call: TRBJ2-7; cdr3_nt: TGTGCCAGCTCACCGGGGTACGAGCAGTACTTC; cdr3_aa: CASSPGYEQYF
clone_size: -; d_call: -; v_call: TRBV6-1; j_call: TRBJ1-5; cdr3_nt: TGTGCCAGCATCCGCTCGATCAATCAGCCCCAGCATTTT; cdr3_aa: CASIRSINQPQHF
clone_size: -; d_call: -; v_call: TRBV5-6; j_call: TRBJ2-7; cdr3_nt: TGTGCCAGCACCCGCCGGGACTTTGGCCTCTACGAGCAGTACTTC; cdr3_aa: CASTRRDFGLYEQYF
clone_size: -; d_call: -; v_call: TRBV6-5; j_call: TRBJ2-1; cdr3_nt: TGTGCCAGCGGGTCCAGGGCCAGCGGATACAATGAGCAGTTCTTC; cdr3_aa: CASGSRASGYNEQFF
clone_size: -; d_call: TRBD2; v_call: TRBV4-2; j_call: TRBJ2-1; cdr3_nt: TGTGCCAGCAGCCAACGGACTAGCGGGGGGGGAGATGAGCAGTTCTTC; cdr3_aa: CASSQRTSGGGDEQFF
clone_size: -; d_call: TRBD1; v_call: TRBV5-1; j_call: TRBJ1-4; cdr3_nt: TGCGCCAGCAGCTTCTCTACAGGGGTTAATGAAAAACTGTTTTTT; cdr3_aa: CASSFSTGVNEKLFF
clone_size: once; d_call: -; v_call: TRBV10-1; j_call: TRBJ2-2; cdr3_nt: TGCGCCAGCAGTGGTCACAGGGTTGACACCGGGGAGCTGTTTTTT; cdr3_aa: CASSGHRVDTGELFF
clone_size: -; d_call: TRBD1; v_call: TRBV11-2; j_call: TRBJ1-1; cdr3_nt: TGTGCCAGCAGCCCGAACTGGGACAGGGTCCCCACTGAAGCTTTCTTT; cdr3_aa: CASSPNWDRVPTEAFF
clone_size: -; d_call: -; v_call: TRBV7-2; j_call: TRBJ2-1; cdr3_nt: TGTGCCAGCAGCTTAAGCCCGACGAGCTCCTACAATGAGCAGTTCTTC; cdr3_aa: CASSLSPTSSYNEQFF
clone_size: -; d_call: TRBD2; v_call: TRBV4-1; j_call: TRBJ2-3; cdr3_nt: TGCGCCAGCAGCCCAAGGACTAGCGGGGACACAGATACGCAGTATTTT; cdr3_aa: CASSPRTSGDTDTQYF
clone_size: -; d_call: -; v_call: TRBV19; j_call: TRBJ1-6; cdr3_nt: TGTGCCAGTAAGGGGACCCACATGGGGTCCTATAATTCACCCCTCCACTTT; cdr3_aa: CASKGTHMGSYNSPLHF
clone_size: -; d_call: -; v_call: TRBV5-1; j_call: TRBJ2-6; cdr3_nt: TGCGCCAGCAGCCCTTTAGGGGGTTTGTCTGGGGCCAACGTCCTGACTTTC; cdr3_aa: CASSPLGGLSGANVLTF
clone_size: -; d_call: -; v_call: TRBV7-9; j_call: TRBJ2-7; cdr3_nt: TGTGCCAGCAGCTGGGGTCAAAGGGCCTACGAGCAGTACTTC; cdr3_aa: CASSWGQRAYEQYF
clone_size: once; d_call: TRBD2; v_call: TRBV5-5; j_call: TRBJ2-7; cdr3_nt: TGTGCCAGCAGCTCCCTCGGGACTAGCGAACCCTACGAGCAGTACTTC; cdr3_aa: CASSSLGTSEPYEQYF
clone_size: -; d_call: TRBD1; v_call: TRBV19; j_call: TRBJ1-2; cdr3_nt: TGTGCCAGTAGCCGACAGGGGCTGGCCTATGGCTACACCTTC; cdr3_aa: CASSRQGLAYGYTF
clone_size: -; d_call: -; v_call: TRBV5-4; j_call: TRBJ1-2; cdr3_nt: TGTGCCAGCAGCTTAGGGAGTATGAACTATGGCTACACCTTC; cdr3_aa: CASSLGSMNYGYTF
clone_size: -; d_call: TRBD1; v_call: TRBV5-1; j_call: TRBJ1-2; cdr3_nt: TGCGCCAGCAGCCATGACAGGGACGTCTATGGCTACACCTTC; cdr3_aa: CASSHDRDVYGYTF
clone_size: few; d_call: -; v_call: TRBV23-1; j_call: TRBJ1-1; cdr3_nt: TGCGCCAGCAGTCCTCTGGTCCCTAAGGGTTCGAAGTCTGAAGCTTTCTTT; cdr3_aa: CASSPLVPKGSKSEAFF
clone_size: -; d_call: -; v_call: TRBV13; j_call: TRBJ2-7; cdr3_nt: TGTGCCTCCAGCAGCCGAGGGGGGGGATTGGCCTACGAGCAGTACTTC; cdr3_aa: CASSSRGGGLAYEQYF
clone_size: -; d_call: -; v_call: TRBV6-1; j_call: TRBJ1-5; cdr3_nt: TGTGCCAGCAGTGAAAGGGAGACAATTGCCCAGCATTTT; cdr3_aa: CASSERETIAQHF